This is a list of T cell receptor beta chains from one sample in a study of vaccination effects on CD4 cells after COVID-19. Their antigen targets remain unknown. Profiled with immunoSEQ multiplex PCR; TCRdb holds only in-frame clones, not every one. Counted here are 35,000 to 40,000 clones, approximately 68% occurring once; the ten biggest clones make up under 15%. Sequences were derived from CD4+ T cells from PBMCs cultured with HCoV-OC43 spike peptides, sampled before COVID-19 vaccination. The receptors were sampled from a human donor who received a COVID-19 vaccine. The CDR3 runs from the conserved cysteine through the conserved F or W. Fields, in order: D gene, V gene, J gene, clone size, CDR3 protein, CDR3 DNA. D genes are given only for firm matches. Expanded clones are given a class, and other clones once, few, many or no size at all.

d_call: .; v_call: TRBV11-3; j_call: TRBJ2-5; clone_size: .; cdr3_aa: CASVKQGNQETQYF; cdr3_nt: TGTGCCAGCGTCAAACAGGGAAACCAAGAGACCCAGTACTTC
d_call: .; v_call: TRBV29-1; j_call: TRBJ1-1; clone_size: .; cdr3_aa: CSVEEGIGTEAFF; cdr3_nt: TGCAGCGTTGAAGAGGGCATTGGCACTGAAGCTTTCTTT
d_call: .; v_call: TRBV16; j_call: TRBJ1-1; clone_size: .; cdr3_aa: CASSQSIGGEAFF; cdr3_nt: TGTGCCAGCAGCCAATCGATCGGGGGAGAAGCTTTCTTT
d_call: .; v_call: TRBV6-5; j_call: TRBJ2-7; clone_size: once; cdr3_aa: CASSYARSYEQYF; cdr3_nt: TGTGCCAGCAGTTACGCTAGGTCCTACGAGCAGTACTTC
d_call: TRBD2; v_call: TRBV6-6; j_call: TRBJ2-5; clone_size: .; cdr3_aa: CASRASGGAGKTQYF; cdr3_nt: TGTGCCAGCAGGGCTAGCGGGGGGGCCGGGAAGACCCAGTACTTC
d_call: .; v_call: TRBV7-9; j_call: TRBJ2-1; clone_size: few; cdr3_aa: CASSLARRQVLSYNEQFF; cdr3_nt: TGTGCCAGCAGCTTAGCGCGAAGACAGGTCCTCTCCTACAATGAGCAGTTCTTC
d_call: .; v_call: TRBV18; j_call: TRBJ1-2; clone_size: few; cdr3_aa: CASSPSTGLDYGYTF; cdr3_nt: TGTGCCAGCTCACCCTCAACAGGGTTGGACTATGGCTACACCTTC
d_call: .; v_call: TRBV18; j_call: TRBJ2-7; clone_size: .; cdr3_aa: CASSLGTSNEQYF; cdr3_nt: TGTGCCAGCTCGCTAGGGACGTCAAACGAGCAGTACTTC
d_call: TRBD1; v_call: TRBV5-4; j_call: TRBJ2-7; clone_size: .; cdr3_aa: CASSTGQGLNYEQYF; cdr3_nt: TGTGCCAGCAGCACCGGACAGGGGCTAAACTACGAGCAGTACTTC
d_call: TRBD1; v_call: TRBV20-1; j_call: TRBJ1-3; clone_size: once; cdr3_aa: CSARVGQGIYF; cdr3_nt: TGCAGTGCTAGGGTGGGACAGGGGATATATTTT
d_call: .; v_call: TRBV9; j_call: TRBJ2-4; clone_size: few; cdr3_aa: CASSVGENIQYF; cdr3_nt: TGTGCCAGCAGCGTAGGAGAAAACATTCAGTACTTC
d_call: TRBD2; v_call: TRBV5-1; j_call: TRBJ2-3; clone_size: .; cdr3_aa: CASRGLAASTDTQYF; cdr3_nt: TGCGCCAGCCGAGGACTAGCAGCTAGCACAGATACGCAGTATTTT
d_call: .; v_call: TRBV18; j_call: TRBJ1-1; clone_size: .; cdr3_aa: CASSRLGSTEAFF; cdr3_nt: TGTGCCAGCTCACGACTCGGGAGCACTGAAGCTTTCTTT
d_call: .; v_call: TRBV5-4; j_call: TRBJ2-1; clone_size: few; cdr3_aa: CASSLVRGYYNEQFF; cdr3_nt: TGTGCCAGCAGCTTGGTCCGGGGCTACTACAATGAGCAGTTCTTC
d_call: TRBD2; v_call: TRBV3-1/TRBV3-2; j_call: TRBJ2-1; clone_size: few; cdr3_aa: CASGGTSGYNEQFF; cdr3_nt: TGTGCCAGCGGTGGGACTAGCGGGTACAATGAGCAGTTCTTC
d_call: TRBD1; v_call: TRBV27; j_call: TRBJ1-5; clone_size: .; cdr3_aa: CASSFQPTGGGNQPQHF; cdr3_nt: TGTGCCAGCAGTTTCCAACCGACAGGGGGAGGCAATCAGCCCCAGCATTTT
d_call: .; v_call: TRBV9; j_call: TRBJ2-3; clone_size: few; cdr3_aa: CASSQAGSTDTQYF; cdr3_nt: TGTGCCAGCAGCCAAGCGGGTTCCACAGATACGCAGTATTTT
d_call: TRBD2; v_call: TRBV4-1; j_call: TRBJ2-2; clone_size: .; cdr3_aa: CASSQWGNPSGTGELFF; cdr3_nt: TGCGCCAGCAGCCAATGGGGAAACCCTAGCGGCACCGGGGAGCTGTTTTTT
d_call: .; v_call: TRBV2; j_call: TRBJ1-4; clone_size: .; cdr3_aa: CASSRTAEKLFF; cdr3_nt: TGTGCCAGCAGTCGGACCGCGGAAAAACTGTTTTTT
d_call: .; v_call: TRBV24-1; j_call: TRBJ2-1; clone_size: .; cdr3_aa: CATSDFSYNEQFF; cdr3_nt: TGTGCCACCAGTGATTTTAGCTACAATGAGCAGTTCTTC
d_call: .; v_call: TRBV12-3/TRBV12-4; j_call: TRBJ1-6; clone_size: .; cdr3_aa: CASSLTGNSPLHF; cdr3_nt: TGTGCCAGCAGTTTAACGGGGAATTCACCCCTCCACTTT
d_call: .; v_call: TRBV7-9; j_call: TRBJ1-1; clone_size: .; cdr3_aa: CASSLYMNTEAFF; cdr3_nt: TGTGCCAGCAGCCTTTACATGAACACTGAAGCTTTCTTT
d_call: .; v_call: TRBV6-1; j_call: TRBJ1-1; clone_size: .; cdr3_aa: CASGRGNTEAFF; cdr3_nt: TGTGCCAGCGGTAGAGGGAACACTGAAGCTTTCTTT
d_call: TRBD2; v_call: TRBV2; j_call: TRBJ2-5; clone_size: .; cdr3_aa: CASGAGTRSETQYF; cdr3_nt: TGTGCCAGCGGGGCCGGGACTAGATCCGAGACCCAGTACTTC
d_call: .; v_call: TRBV4-1; j_call: TRBJ1-1; clone_size: few; cdr3_aa: CASSQVGGKNTEAFF; cdr3_nt: TGCGCCAGCAGCCAAGTGGGTGGAAAGAACACTGAAGCTTTCTTT
d_call: .; v_call: TRBV13; j_call: TRBJ1-4; clone_size: .; cdr3_aa: CASSPQGRREKLFF; cdr3_nt: TGTGCCAGCAGCCCCCAGGGAAGGCGGGAAAAACTGTTTTTT
d_call: TRBD1; v_call: TRBV2; j_call: TRBJ1-1; clone_size: .; cdr3_aa: CASKGRGRTEAFF; cdr3_nt: TGTGCCAGCAAAGGAAGGGGGCGAACTGAAGCTTTCTTT
d_call: .; v_call: TRBV6-5; j_call: TRBJ1-6; clone_size: .; cdr3_aa: CASTQGVRDSPLHF; cdr3_nt: TGTGCCAGCACTCAAGGGGTCAGGGATTCACCCCTCCACTTT
d_call: TRBD2; v_call: TRBV3-1/TRBV3-2; j_call: TRBJ2-2; clone_size: .; cdr3_aa: CASSQDPLAGYTGELFF; cdr3_nt: TGTGCCAGCAGCCAAGATCCCCTAGCGGGGTACACCGGGGAGCTGTTTTTT
d_call: .; v_call: TRBV30; j_call: TRBJ1-2; clone_size: few; cdr3_aa: CAWSITGSFYGYTF; cdr3_nt: TGTGCCTGGAGTATCACAGGGTCGTTCTATGGCTACACCTTC
d_call: .; v_call: TRBV19; j_call: TRBJ1-2; clone_size: .; cdr3_aa: CASSIAGGAKGYTF; cdr3_nt: TGTGCCAGTAGTATAGCCGGGGGCGCGAAGGGCTACACCTTC
d_call: .; v_call: TRBV4-2; j_call: TRBJ2-1; clone_size: once; cdr3_aa: CASSLGADSYNEQFF; cdr3_nt: TGTGCCAGCAGCCTAGGAGCGGACTCCTACAATGAGCAGTTCTTC
d_call: TRBD2; v_call: TRBV7-9; j_call: TRBJ2-7; clone_size: .; cdr3_aa: CASSLRATSGLAGGEQYF; cdr3_nt: TGTGCCAGCAGCTTACGGGCCACCAGCGGACTAGCGGGTGGCGAGCAGTACTTC
d_call: TRBD1; v_call: TRBV5-1; j_call: TRBJ1-1; clone_size: .; cdr3_aa: CASSSGQGEAFF; cdr3_nt: TGCGCCAGCAGCTCGGGACAGGGGGAAGCTTTCTTT
d_call: .; v_call: TRBV10-3; j_call: TRBJ1-1; clone_size: .; cdr3_aa: CAISESSGSPVAFF; cdr3_nt: TGTGCCATCAGTGAGTCGTCCGGGTCTCCTGTGGCTTTCTTT
d_call: TRBD1; v_call: TRBV7-9; j_call: TRBJ2-1; clone_size: few; cdr3_aa: CASSPRQGRDEQFF; cdr3_nt: TGTGCCAGCAGCCCGAGACAGGGCCGAGATGAGCAGTTCTTC